This TCR beta chain was captured in a study of T cells in Graves' hyperthyroidism and ophthalmopathy. RNA transcripts yielded amplified TCR beta CDR3 regions. When the TCR CDR3 underwent first-round RT-PCR, the HTBI primer set was used. TCRdb independently ran MiXCR on the multiplex PCR reads; one entry per CDR3 protein. The sample comprises approximately 410,000 distinct CDR3 sequences, roughly 15% of which are singletons, and around 13% rests with the top ten. V lost 4 bases and J lost 4; bases outside the gene matches: 7. The length of the CDR3 is 15 residues. Germline loops: CDR1 MNHEY, CDR2 SMNVEV (reference sequence).

Sequencing was carried out using blood. The chain links TRBV27 to TRBJ2-1; 7 bases agree with TRBD2. This clonotype was sampled from a man aged 18 to 29 with Graves' ophthalmopathy. CDR3: CASSYGTISYNEQFF. The CDR3 DNA is TGTGCCAGCAGTTATGGGACTATTTCTTACAATGAGCAGTTCTTC.